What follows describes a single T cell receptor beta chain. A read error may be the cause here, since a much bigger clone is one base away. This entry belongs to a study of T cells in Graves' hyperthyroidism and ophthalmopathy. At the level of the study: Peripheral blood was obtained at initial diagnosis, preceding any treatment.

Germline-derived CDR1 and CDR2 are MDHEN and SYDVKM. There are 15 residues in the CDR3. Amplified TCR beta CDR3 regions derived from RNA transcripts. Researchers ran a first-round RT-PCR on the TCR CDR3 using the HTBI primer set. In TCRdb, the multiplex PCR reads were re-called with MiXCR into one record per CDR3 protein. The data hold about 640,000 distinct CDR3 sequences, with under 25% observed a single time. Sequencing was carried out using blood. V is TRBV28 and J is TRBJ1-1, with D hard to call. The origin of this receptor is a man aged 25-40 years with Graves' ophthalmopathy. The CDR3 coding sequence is TGTGCCAGCAGACCCCCCGGGCCCGCAAACACTGAAGCTTCCTTT. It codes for CASRPPGPANTEASF. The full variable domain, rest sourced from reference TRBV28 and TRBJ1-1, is DVKVTQSSRYLVKRTGEKVFLECVQDMDHENMFWYRQDPGLGLRLIYFSYDVKMKEKGDIPEGYSVSREKKERFSLILESASTNQTSMYLCASRPPGPANTEASFGQGTRLTVV.